This T cell receptor (beta chain) was identified in a study of T cell responses to AZD1222 COVID-19 vaccine. The wider study: Second-dose intervals of approximately 4 or approximately 12 weeks were pooled. General study results and limits: Among those given AZD1222, only 5 to 7 were seropositive at baseline. Unmutated variant regions are reportedly targeted by nearly half of spike-specific TCRs. Repertoires were sampled only after the peak T cell response.

Assay: immunoSEQ multiplex PCR; the TCRdb copy retains only in-frame clones and omits some. The table lists 140,000 or so clones, roughly nine tenths of them singletons. Deletions cut 4 bases from V and 6 bases from J, with 11 bases between. The CDR3 extends over 14 amino acids. The germline CDR1 and CDR2 sequences are SGHTS and YDEGEE. The count of this clone is one. Its antigen is as yet unknown. The chain uses TRBV5-8 and TRBJ1-6; D not resolved. The sample was peripheral blood, taken on day 0 of AZD1222 vaccination. The receptor's source is an adult in good health. The CDR3 spells CASSKGRTNSPLHF. For the CDR3, the DNA is TGTGCCAGCAGCAAAGGACGGACTAATTCACCCCTCCACTTT.